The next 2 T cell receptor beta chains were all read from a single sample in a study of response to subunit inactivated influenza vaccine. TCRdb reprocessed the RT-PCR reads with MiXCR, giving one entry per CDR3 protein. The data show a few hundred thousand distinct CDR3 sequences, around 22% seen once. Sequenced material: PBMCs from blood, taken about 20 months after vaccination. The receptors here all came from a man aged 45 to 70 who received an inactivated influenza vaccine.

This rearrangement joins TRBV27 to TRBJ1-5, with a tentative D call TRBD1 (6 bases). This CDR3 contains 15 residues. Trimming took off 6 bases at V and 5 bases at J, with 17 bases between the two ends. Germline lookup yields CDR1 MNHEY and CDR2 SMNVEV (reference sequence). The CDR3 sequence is CASRPTGRGYQPQHF. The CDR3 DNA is TGTGCCAGCAGGCCTACAGGGAGAGGCTATCAGCCCCAGCATTTT.

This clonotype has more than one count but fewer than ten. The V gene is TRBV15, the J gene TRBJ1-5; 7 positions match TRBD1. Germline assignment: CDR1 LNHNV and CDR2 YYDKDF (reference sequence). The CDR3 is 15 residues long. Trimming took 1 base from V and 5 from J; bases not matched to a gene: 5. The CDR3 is CATSRAGQIHQPQHF. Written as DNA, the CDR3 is TGTGCCACCAGCAGAGCGGGACAGATACATCAGCCCCAGCATTTT.